The 13 T cell receptor beta chains below all came from one sample that was sequenced in a study of technical replicates of blood from several donors. Clones were sequenced by immunoSEQ multiplex PCR, and TCRdb holds only the in-frame ones, with some missing. The table records 45,000 to 55,000 clones, 94% of them present only once. The source material was T cells isolated from PBMCs. Receptors were obtained from a human donor in good health.

This sequence joins TRBV5-1 and TRBJ2-1, with 11 nucleotides matching TRBD1. This CDR3 contains 15 residues. With V trimmed by 4 bases and J by 6 bases, 6 bases remained unmatched. Germline CDR1 and CDR2: SGHRS and YFSETQ. The CDR3 here is CASSKGQGVLNEQFF. The CDR3 DNA sequence: TGCGCCAGCAGCAAGGGACAGGGGGTACTCAATGAGCAGTTCTTC.

This clone was seen a single time. The chain joins TRBV9 to TRBJ1-2; the match to TRBD1 covers 8 bases. The V and J ends lost 2 bases and 5 bases, in that order; junction bases with no gene match: 2. CDR1 is SGDLS and CDR2 is YYNGEE in the germline V gene. The CDR3 runs 13 residues. CDR3 amino acids: CASSVTGAYGYTF. The CDR3 coding sequence is TGTGCCAGCAGCGTGACAGGGGCTTATGGCTACACCTTC.

The rearrangement links TRBV7-6 to TRBJ2-7; possibly TRBD1 for D (6 bases). Trimming removed 4 bases at V and 7 bases at J, with 11 bases between. CDR3 length: 12 amino acids. Germline V CDR1 and CDR2: SGHVS, FNYEAQ. This CDR3 is CASSYRVGEQYF. The CDR3 bases are TGTGCCAGCAGCTACAGGGTAGGGGAGCAGTACTTC.

The rearrangement links TRBV5-1 to TRBJ2-2, with 10 bases matching TRBD1. J lost 2 bases, V lost 7 bases, and 14 bases had no gene match. Germline V gives CDR1 SGHRS, CDR2 YFSETQ. The CDR3 is 18 residues long. The CDR3 DNA reads TGCGCCAGCGGTCGACAGGGGGCAGATGGTTATAACACCGGGGAGCTGTTTTTT. Translated, it gives CASGRQGADGYNTGELFF.

The rearrangement links TRBV11-2 to TRBJ2-2; 11 positions match TRBD1. Germline V gene lookup returns CDR1 SGHAT and CDR2 FQNNGV. The CDR3 extends over 16 amino acids. V trimming: 4 bases; J trimming: 6 bases; junction bases outside the gene matches: 7. This CDR3 reads CASSSPGQGVSGELFF. In DNA form, the CDR3 reads TGTGCCAGCAGCTCTCCGGGACAGGGGGTTTCCGGGGAGCTGTTTTTT.

V gene TRBV6-6 combines with J gene TRBJ1-1; D not resolved. This CDR3 contains 13 residues. V lost 7 bases to trimming and J lost 4 bases, with 13 bases between them. Germline values: CDR1 MNHNY, CDR2 SVGAGI (reference sequence). The CDR3 region has the DNA TGTGCCAGCATTGGAGCTTTTGGCACTGAAGCTTTCTTT. It yields the protein CASIGAFGTEAFF.

The chain couples TRBV5-4 to TRBJ2-7, with D possibly matching TRBD1 (5 bases). Trimming shortened V by 4 bases and J by 1 base, and 6 bases separated the two germline ends. CDR3 length equals 12 residues. In germline, CDR1 is SGHNT, CDR2 YYREEE (reference sequence). This CDR3 reads CASSPGSYEQYF. For the CDR3, the DNA is TGTGCCAGCAGCCCAGGGTCCTACGAGCAGTACTTC.

The chain employs TRBV28 and TRBJ2-7; 12 nucleotides line up with TRBD2. The germline gives CDR1 MDHEN, CDR2 SYDVKM. This CDR3 has 17 amino acids. The J segment lost 0 bases and the V segment lost 6 bases, leaving 9 bases of the junction unmatched. The CDR3 coding sequence is TGTGCCAGCAGCGGACTAGCGGGAACAATATACTCCTACGAGCAGTACTTC. Translating it yields CASSGLAGTIYSYEQYF.

V gene TRBV19 combines with J gene TRBJ2-7, with 11 bases aligning to TRBD1. This CDR3 spans 15 amino acids. The J segment lost 2 bases and the V segment lost 5 bases, leaving 5 bases of the junction unmatched. CDR1 is LNHDA, CDR2 SQIVND, per germline (reference sequence). In DNA form, the CDR3 reads TGTGCCAGTAGTGGACAGGGGGCCCCGACCTACGAGCAGTACTTC. Translation gives CASSGQGAPTYEQYF.

The chain carries TRBV7-9 and TRBJ2-7; 10 positions match TRBD1. The ends lost 4 bases at V and 3 bases at J; junction bases unmatched: 12. This CDR3 spans 17 amino acids. The germline V gene encodes CDR1 SEHNR and CDR2 FQNEAQ (reference sequence). DNA of the CDR3: TGTGCCAGCAGCTCTATCGGGACAGGGGCCCTTAACTACGAGCAGTACTTC. Translation: CASSSIGTGALNYEQYF. The complete variable domain, with remaining parts taken from reference TRBV7-9 and TRBJ2-7, reads DTGVSQNPRHKITKRGQNVTFRCDPISEHNRLYWYRQTLGQGPEFLTYFQNEAQLEKSRLLSDRFSAERPKGSFSTLEIQRTEQGDSAMYLCASSSIGTGALNYEQYFGPGTRLTVT.

This clone was recorded only once. The chain recombines TRBV10-3 with TRBJ2-4, with TRBD1 identical over 11 bases. The V gene end was trimmed by 4 bases and the J gene end by 0 bases; junction bases not matched to a gene: 8. The CDR3 consists of 18 residues. CDR1 and CDR2 (germline): ENHRY, SYGVKD. The CDR3 loop reads CAISGGQGDVTAKNIQYF. The DNA of the CDR3 is TGTGCCATCAGTGGGGGACAGGGGGATGTCACAGCCAAAAACATTCAGTACTTC.

CDR3 in amino acids: CASSPGQVTGELFF. The CDR3, as DNA: TGTGCCAGCAGCCCGGGACAGGTCACCGGGGAGCTGTTTTTT. The chain couples TRBV5-6 to TRBJ2-2, with 8 bases identical to TRBD1. This CDR3 spans 14 amino acids. Germline V gene lookup returns CDR1 SGHDT and CDR2 YYEEEE. V lost 4 bases, J lost 4 bases, and 3 bases stayed unmatched.

This chain uses TRBV28 with TRBJ2-3, with 7 bases identical to TRBD2. CDR1 and CDR2 from the germline V gene are MDHEN and SYDVKM. V was pared by 7 bases and J by 0 bases, with 10 bases of the junction left unmatched. The CDR3 spans 16 residues. The CDR3 reads CASTPPRLASTDTQYF. In DNA form, the CDR3 reads TGTGCCAGCACCCCTCCCAGACTAGCTAGCACAGATACGCAGTATTTT. Complete variable domain (other parts from reference TRBV28 and TRBJ2-3): DVKVTQSSRYLVKRTGEKVFLECVQDMDHENMFWYRQDPGLGLRLIYFSYDVKMKEKGDIPEGYSVSREKKERFSLILESASTNQTSMYLCASTPPRLASTDTQYFGPGTRLTVL.